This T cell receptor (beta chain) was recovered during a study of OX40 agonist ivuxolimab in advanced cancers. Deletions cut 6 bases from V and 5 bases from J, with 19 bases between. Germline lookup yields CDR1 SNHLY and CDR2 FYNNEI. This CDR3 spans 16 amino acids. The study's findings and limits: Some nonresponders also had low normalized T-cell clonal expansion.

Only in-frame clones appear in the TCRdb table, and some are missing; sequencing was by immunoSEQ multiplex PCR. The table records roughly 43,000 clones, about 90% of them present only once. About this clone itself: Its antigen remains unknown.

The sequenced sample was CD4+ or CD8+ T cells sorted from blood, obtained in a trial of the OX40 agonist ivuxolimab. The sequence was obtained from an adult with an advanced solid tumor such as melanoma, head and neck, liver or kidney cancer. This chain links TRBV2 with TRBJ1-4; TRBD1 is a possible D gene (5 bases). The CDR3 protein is CASRLGGRGLNEKLFF. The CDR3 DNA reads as TGTGCCAGCAGGCTCGGCGGAAGGGGCTTAAATGAAAAACTGTTTTTT.